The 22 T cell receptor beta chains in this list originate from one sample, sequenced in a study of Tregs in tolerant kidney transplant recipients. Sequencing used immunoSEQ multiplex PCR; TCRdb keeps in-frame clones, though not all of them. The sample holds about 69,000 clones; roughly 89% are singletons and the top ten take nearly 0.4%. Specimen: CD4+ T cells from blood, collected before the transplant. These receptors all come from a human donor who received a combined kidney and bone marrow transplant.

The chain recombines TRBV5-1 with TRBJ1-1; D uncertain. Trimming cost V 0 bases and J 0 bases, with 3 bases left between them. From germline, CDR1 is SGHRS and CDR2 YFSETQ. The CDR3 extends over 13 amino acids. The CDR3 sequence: CASSLDMNTEAFF. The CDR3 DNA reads TGCGCCAGCAGCTTGGATATGAACACTGAAGCTTTCTTT.

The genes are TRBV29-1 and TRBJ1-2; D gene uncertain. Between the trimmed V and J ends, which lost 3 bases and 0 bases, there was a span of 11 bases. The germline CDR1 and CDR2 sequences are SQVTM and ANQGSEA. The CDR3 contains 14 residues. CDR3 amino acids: CSVDTTLANYGYTF. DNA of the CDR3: TGCAGCGTTGATACGACCCTAGCTAACTATGGCTACACCTTC.

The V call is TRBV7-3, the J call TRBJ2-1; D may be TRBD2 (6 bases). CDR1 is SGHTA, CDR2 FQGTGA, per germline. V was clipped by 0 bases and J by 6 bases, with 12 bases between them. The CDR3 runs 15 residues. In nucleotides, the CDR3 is TGTGCCAGCAGCTTAACAGGCGGGGTTGGCAATGAGCAGTTCTTC. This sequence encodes CASSLTGGVGNEQFF.

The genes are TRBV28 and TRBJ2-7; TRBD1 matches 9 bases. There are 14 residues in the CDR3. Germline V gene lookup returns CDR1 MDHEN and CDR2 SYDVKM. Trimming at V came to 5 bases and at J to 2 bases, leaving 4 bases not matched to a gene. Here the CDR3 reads CASSIQGATYEQYF. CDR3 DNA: TGTGCCAGCAGTATACAGGGGGCTACCTACGAGCAGTACTTC.

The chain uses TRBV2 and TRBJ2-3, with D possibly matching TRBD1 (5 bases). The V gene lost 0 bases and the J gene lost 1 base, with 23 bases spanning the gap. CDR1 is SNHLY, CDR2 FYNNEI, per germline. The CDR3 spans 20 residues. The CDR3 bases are TGTGCCAGCAGTGAAGCGCTTTCCCCGTCTTGGACACTCGGCACAGATACGCAGTATTTT. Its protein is CASSEALSPSWTLGTDTQYF.

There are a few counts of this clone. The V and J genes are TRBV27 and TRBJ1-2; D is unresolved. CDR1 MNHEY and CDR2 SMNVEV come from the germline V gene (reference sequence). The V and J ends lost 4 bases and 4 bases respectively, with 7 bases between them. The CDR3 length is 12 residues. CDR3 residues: CASSSDFYGYTF. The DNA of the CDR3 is TGTGCCAGCAGTTCCGACTTCTATGGCTACACCTTC.

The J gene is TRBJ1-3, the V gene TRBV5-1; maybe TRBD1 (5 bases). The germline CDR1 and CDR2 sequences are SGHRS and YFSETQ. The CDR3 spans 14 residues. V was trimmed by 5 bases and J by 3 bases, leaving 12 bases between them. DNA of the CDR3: TGCGCCAGCAGTTTCGGAGACAGTGGAAACACCATATATTTT. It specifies CASSFGDSGNTIYF.

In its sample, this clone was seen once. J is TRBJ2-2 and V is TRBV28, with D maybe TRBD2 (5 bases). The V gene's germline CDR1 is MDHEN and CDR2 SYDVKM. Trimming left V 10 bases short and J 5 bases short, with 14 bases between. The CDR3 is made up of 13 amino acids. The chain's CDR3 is CATLNGSTGELFF. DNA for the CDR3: TGTGCCACCCTGAATGGGAGTACCGGGGAGCTGTTTTTT. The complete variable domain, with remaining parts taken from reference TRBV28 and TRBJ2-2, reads DVKVTQSSRYLVKRTGEKVFLECVQDMDHENMFWYRQDPGLGLRLIYFSYDVKMKEKGDIPEGYSVSREKKERFSLILESASTNQTSMYLCATLNGSTGELFFGEGSRLTVL.

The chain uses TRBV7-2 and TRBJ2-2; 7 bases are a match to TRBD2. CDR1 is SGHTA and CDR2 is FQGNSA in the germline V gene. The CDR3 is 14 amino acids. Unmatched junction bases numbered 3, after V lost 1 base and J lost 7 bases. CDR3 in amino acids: CASSLVPGGGELFF. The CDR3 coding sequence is TGTGCCAGCAGCTTAGTGCCGGGGGGCGGGGAGCTGTTTTTT.

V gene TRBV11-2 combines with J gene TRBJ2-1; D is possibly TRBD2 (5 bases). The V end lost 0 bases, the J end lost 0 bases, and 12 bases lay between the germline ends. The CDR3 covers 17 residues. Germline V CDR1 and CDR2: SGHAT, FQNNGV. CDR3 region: CASSLDPAGGSYNEQFF. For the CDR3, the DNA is TGTGCCAGCAGCTTAGATCCGGCGGGTGGCTCCTACAATGAGCAGTTCTTC.

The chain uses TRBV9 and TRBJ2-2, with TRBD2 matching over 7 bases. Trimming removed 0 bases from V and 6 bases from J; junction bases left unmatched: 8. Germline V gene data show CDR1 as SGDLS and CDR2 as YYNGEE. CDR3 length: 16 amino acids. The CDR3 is CASSVVGGSLAGELFF. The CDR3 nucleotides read TGTGCCAGCAGCGTAGTGGGCGGGAGCTTAGCCGGGGAGCTGTTTTTT. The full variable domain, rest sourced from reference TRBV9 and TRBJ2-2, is DSGVTQTPKHLITATGQRVTLRCSPRSGDLSVYWYQQSLDQGLQFLIQYYNGEERAKGNILERFSAQQFPDLHSELNLSSLELGDSALYFCASSVVGGSLAGELFFGEGSRLTVL.

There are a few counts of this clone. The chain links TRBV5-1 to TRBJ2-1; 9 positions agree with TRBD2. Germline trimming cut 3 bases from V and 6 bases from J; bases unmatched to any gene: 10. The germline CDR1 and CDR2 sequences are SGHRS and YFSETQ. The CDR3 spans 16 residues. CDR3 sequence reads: CASSSLAGAPINEQFF. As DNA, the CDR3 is TGCGCCAGCAGCTCTTTAGCGGGAGCACCTATCAATGAGCAGTTCTTC. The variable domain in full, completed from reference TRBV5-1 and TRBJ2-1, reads KAGVTQTPRYLIKTRGQQVTLSCSPISGHRSVSWYQQTPGQGLQFLFEYFSETQRNKGNFPGRFSGRQFSNSRSEMNVSTLELGDSALYLCASSSLAGAPINEQFFGPGTRLTVL.

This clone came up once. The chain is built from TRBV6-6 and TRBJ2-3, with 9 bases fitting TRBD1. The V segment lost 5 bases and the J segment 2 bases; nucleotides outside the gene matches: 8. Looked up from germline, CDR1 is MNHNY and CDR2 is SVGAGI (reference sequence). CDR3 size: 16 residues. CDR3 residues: CASSPRTGVDTDTQYF. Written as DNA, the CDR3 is TGTGCCAGCAGTCCTAGGACAGGGGTGGACACAGATACGCAGTATTTT.

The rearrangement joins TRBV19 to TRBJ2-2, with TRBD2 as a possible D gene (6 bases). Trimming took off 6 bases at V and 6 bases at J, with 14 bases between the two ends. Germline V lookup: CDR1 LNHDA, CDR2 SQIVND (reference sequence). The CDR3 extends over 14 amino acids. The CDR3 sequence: CASSLGLRSGELFF. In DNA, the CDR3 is TGTGCCAGTAGCCTGGGACTCCGGTCCGGGGAGCTGTTTTTT.

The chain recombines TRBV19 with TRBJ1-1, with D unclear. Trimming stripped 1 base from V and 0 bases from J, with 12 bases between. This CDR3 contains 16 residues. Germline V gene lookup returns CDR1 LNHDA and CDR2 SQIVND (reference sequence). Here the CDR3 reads CASSIGGSSMNTEAFF. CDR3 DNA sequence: TGTGCCAGTAGTATAGGAGGGTCCAGTATGAACACTGAAGCTTTCTTT.

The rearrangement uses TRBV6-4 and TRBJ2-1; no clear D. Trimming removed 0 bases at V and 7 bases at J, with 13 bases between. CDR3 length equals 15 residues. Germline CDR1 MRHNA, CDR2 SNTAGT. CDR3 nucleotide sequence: TGTGCCAGCAGTGACTCTGGCCGAGGAGCGAATGAGCAGTTCTTC. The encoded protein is CASSDSGRGANEQFF.

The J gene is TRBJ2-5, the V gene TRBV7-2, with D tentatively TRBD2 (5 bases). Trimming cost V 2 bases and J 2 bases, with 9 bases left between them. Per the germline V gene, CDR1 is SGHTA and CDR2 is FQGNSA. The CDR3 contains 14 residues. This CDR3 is CASSLLTGQETQYF. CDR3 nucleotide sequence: TGTGCCAGCAGCTTATTGACGGGACAAGAGACCCAGTACTTC.

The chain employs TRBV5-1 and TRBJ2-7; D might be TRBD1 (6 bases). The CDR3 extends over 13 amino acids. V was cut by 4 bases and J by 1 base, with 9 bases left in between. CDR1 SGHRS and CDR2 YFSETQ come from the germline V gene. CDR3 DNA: TGCGCCAGCAGCACCGGACAGTCCTACGAGCAGTACTTC. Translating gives CASSTGQSYEQYF.

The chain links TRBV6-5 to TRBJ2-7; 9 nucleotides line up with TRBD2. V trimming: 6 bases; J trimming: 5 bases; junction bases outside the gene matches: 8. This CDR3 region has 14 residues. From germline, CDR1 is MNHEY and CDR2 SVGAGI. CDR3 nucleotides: TGTGCCAGCAGCCGTAGCGGGAGTAACAACGAGCAGTACTTC. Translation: CASSRSGSNNEQYF.

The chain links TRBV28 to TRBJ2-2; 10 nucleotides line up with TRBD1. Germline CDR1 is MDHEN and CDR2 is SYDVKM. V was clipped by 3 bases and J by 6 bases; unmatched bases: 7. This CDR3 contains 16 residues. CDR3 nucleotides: TGTGCCAGCAGTTTTGAAGGACAGGGGGTCCCCGGGGAGCTGTTTTTT. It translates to CASSFEGQGVPGELFF.

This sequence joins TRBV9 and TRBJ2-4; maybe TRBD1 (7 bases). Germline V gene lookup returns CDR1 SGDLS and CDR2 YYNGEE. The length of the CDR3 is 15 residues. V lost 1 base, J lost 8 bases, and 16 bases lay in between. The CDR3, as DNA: TGTGCCAGCAGCGTAAACCAGGACAGGAGGGACATTCAGTACTTC. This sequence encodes CASSVNQDRRDIQYF.

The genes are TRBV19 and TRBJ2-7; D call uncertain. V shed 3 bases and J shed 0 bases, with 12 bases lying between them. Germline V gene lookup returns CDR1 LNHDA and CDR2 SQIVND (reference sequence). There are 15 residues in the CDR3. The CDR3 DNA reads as TGTGCCAGTAGTATGGTGCCCATGAGCTCCTACGAGCAGTACTTC. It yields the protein CASSMVPMSSYEQYF.